This TCR beta chain was profiled in a study of vaccination effects on CD4 cells after COVID-19. Germline V gene data show CDR1 as SGHRS and CDR2 as YFSETQ. This CDR3 has 16 residues. J gave up 1 base and V 4 bases, and 10 bases lay outside the gene matches. Sequencing used immunoSEQ multiplex PCR; TCRdb keeps in-frame clones, though not all of them. The sample lists tens of thousands of clones, 73% occurring once. The authors isolated CD4+ T cells after roughly 10 days of culture. Cultures received IL-2 medium that replaced half the medium on days 3 and 7. On this clone itself: Its matching antigen is unknown.

The gene calls are TRBV5-1 and TRBJ1-1; 7 nucleotides line up with TRBD1. This sequence originates from a human donor who received a COVID-19 vaccine. The material was CD4+ T cells from PBMCs cultured without peptide, obtained before COVID-19 vaccination. The CDR3 loop reads CASSMTGTLENTEAFF. For the CDR3, the DNA is TGCGCCAGCAGCATGACAGGGACGTTGGAGAACACTGAAGCTTTCTTT.